Listed here are 14 T cell receptor beta chains from one sample, sequenced in a study of cytomegalovirus exposure and HLA in healthy donors (TCRdb year 2017). Library construction relied on the immunoSEQ multiplex PCR assay. For the multiplex PCR, a mixture combining 60 forward primers for TCR Vbeta segments and 13 reverse primers for TCR Jbeta segments was used. Sourced from immuneACCESS, this table was stored by TCRdb with only in-frame sequences that have V and J called. A share of the clones is absent; for the studies checked, an unresolved V gene accounts for under half, and the remainder has no known explanation. This sample gives 110,000 to 150,000 clones in total; roughly four fifths of them show up just once. Around 3.9% of the sample is taken by the ten largest. Sequencing used PBMCs. The receptors here all came from a man aged 40-55 years in good health and CMV-seropositive.

This clone was counted a single time. The rearrangement links TRBV28 to TRBJ1-5; 7 bases line up with TRBD1. Germline trimming cut 2 bases from V and 10 bases from J; bases unmatched to any gene: 8. The CDR3 runs 14 residues. Germline loops: CDR1 MDHEN, CDR2 SYDVKM. The CDR3, as DNA: TGTGCCAGCAGTTTACAGGGGGATCCAGTCCCCCAGCATTTT. Residues: CASSLQGDPVPQHF. The full variable domain, completed using reference TRBV28 and TRBJ1-5, is DVKVTQSSRYLVKRTGEKVFLECVQDMDHENMFWYRQDPGLGLRLIYFSYDVKMKEKGDIPEGYSVSREKKERFSLILESASTNQTSMYLCASSLQGDPVPQHFGDGTRLSIL.

V is TRBV9 and J is TRBJ1-2; possibly TRBD1 for D (6 bases). Germline CDR1 reads SGDLS; CDR2 reads YYNGEE. The CDR3 length is 16 residues. Trimming removed 3 bases from V and 4 bases from J, with 19 bases in between. The CDR3: CASSANRVWSTYGYTF. The CDR3 bases are TGTGCCAGCAGCGCTAACAGGGTTTGGTCTACCTATGGCTACACCTTC.

V is TRBV4-1 and J is TRBJ2-7; 8 bases map to TRBD1. V lost 2 bases to trimming and J lost 2 bases; unmatched junction nucleotides: 5. This CDR3 is 15 amino acids long. Germline-derived CDR1 and CDR2 are MGHRA and YSYEKL. CDR3 in amino acids: CASSQRDRRTYEQYF. CDR3 coding DNA: TGCGCCAGCAGCCAACGGGACAGGCGAACCTACGAGCAGTACTTC.

The V call is TRBV19, the J call TRBJ1-5; unclear D gene. The germline V gene encodes CDR1 LNHDA and CDR2 SQIVND (reference sequence). The CDR3 has 13 residues. V shed 8 bases and J shed 8 bases, with 16 bases lying between them. The CDR3 sequence: CASATSFGKPQHF. The CDR3 DNA reads as TGTGCCAGTGCGACATCTTTCGGTAAGCCCCAGCATTTT. The full variable domain, rest sourced from reference TRBV19 and TRBJ1-5, is DGGITQSPKYLFRKEGQNVTLSCEQNLNHDAMYWYRQDPGQGLRLIYYSQIVNDFQKGDIAEGYSVSREKKESFPLTVTSAQKNPTAFYLCASATSFGKPQHFGDGTRLSIL.

The chain has TRBV7-2 and TRBJ1-2, with 9 bases matching TRBD1. The germline CDR1 and CDR2 sequences are SGHTA and FQGNSA. The J segment lost 1 base and the V segment lost 3 bases, leaving 6 bases of the junction unmatched. The CDR3 has 16 residues. CDR3 sequence reads: CASSFPQGAYNYGYTF. Written as DNA, the CDR3 is TGTGCCAGCAGCTTCCCACAGGGGGCGTATAACTATGGCTACACCTTC. Using reference TRBV7-2 and TRBJ1-2 for the parts outside the CDR3, the full variable domain is GAGVSQSPSNKVTEKGKDVELRCDPISGHTALYWYRQSLGQGLEFLIYFQGNSAPDKSGLPSDRFSAERTGGSVSTLTIQRTQQEDSAVYLCASSFPQGAYNYGYTFGSGTRLTVV.

The V gene is TRBV7-9, the J gene TRBJ1-4; 8 bases are a match to TRBD1. The ends lost 7 bases at V and 6 bases at J; junction bases unmatched: 4. The CDR3 runs 13 residues. Germline V lookup: CDR1 SEHNR, CDR2 FQNEAQ (reference sequence). This CDR3 reads CASTQTGDEKLFF. The DNA of the CDR3 is TGTGCCAGCACCCAGACAGGGGATGAAAAACTGTTTTTT.

This chain uses TRBV30 with TRBJ2-3, with D perhaps TRBD2 (6 bases). Looked up from germline, CDR1 is GTSNPN and CDR2 is SVGIG (reference sequence). V dropped 2 bases and J dropped 6 bases, with 15 bases sitting between them. The length of the CDR3 is 14 residues. CDR3 DNA sequence: TGTGCCTGGAGTCCATCGGGAGTACGGGATACGCAGTATTTT. Encoded protein: CAWSPSGVRDTQYF.

V usage is TRBV30 and J usage is TRBJ1-3; the match to TRBD1 covers 8 bases. Germline-derived CDR1 and CDR2 are GTSNPN and SVGIG (reference sequence). The CDR3 runs 14 residues. Trimming removed 4 bases from V and 3 bases from J; junction bases left unmatched: 5. In DNA form, the CDR3 reads TGTGCCTGGACCCCCGACAGGGGTGGAAACACCATATATTTT. The encoded protein is CAWTPDRGGNTIYF.

J is TRBJ1-4 and V is TRBV4-1; 9 positions match TRBD1. CDR3 length: 15 amino acids. The germline CDR1 and CDR2 sequences are MGHRA and YSYEKL. The junction had 9 bases not matched to a gene; V was cut back by 5 bases and J by 8 bases. The CDR3 nucleotides are TGCGCCAGCAGCGTTTGGACAGGGGATAAAGAAAAACTGTTTTTT. Translation gives CASSVWTGDKEKLFF.

The rearrangement links TRBV5-4 to TRBJ2-1, with D unresolved. The V gene's germline CDR1 is SGHNT and CDR2 YYREEE (reference sequence). Trimming cost V 2 bases and J 6 bases, with 6 bases left between them. CDR3 length: 12 amino acids. In nucleotides, the CDR3 is TGTGCCAGCAGCTTAAGCGCCAATGAGCAGTTCTTC. Protein product: CASSLSANEQFF.

The rearrangement uses TRBV27 and TRBJ1-6, with 8 bases lining up with TRBD1. With 5 bases clipped from V and 11 bases from J, the junction kept 11 bases outside the gene matches. This CDR3 comprises 15 residues. Germline V gives CDR1 MNHEY, CDR2 SMNVEV (reference sequence). The CDR3 here is CASSPARTGLPPLHF. The CDR3 region has the DNA TGTGCCAGCAGTCCGGCCCGGACAGGGTTGCCACCCCTCCACTTT.

CDR3 in DNA: TGTGCCAGCAGCTTGGGCAGGGCCAATCAGCCCCAGCATTTT. This sequence encodes CASSLGRANQPQHF. The V call is TRBV5-5, the J call TRBJ1-5, with D possibly being TRBD1 (5 bases). Germline V lookup: CDR1 SGHKS, CDR2 YYEKEE (reference sequence). CDR3 length equals 14 residues. Trimming removed 0 bases from V and 3 bases from J, with 7 bases in between. Looking up the rest from reference TRBV5-5 and TRBJ1-5 gives the full variable domain: DAGVTQSPTHLIKTRGQQVTLRCSPISGHKSVSWYQQVLGQGPQFIFQYYEKEERGRGNFPDRFSARQFPNYSSELNVNALLLGDSALYLCASSLGRANQPQHFGDGTRLSIL.

The J gene is TRBJ1-1, the V gene TRBV9; the match to TRBD1 covers 8 bases. The junction had 9 bases not matched to a gene; V was cut back by 3 bases and J by 5 bases. CDR1 SGDLS and CDR2 YYNGEE come from the germline V gene. The CDR3 extends over 15 amino acids. The CDR3 region is CASSGPTGDGTEAFF. The CDR3 nucleotides read TGTGCCAGCAGCGGCCCGACAGGGGACGGTACTGAAGCTTTCTTT.

The chain couples TRBV27 to TRBJ1-3; no clear D gene. Trimming left V 8 bases short and J 4 bases short, with 18 bases between. Germline V gene lookup returns CDR1 MNHEY and CDR2 SMNVEV (reference sequence). The CDR3 contains 15 residues. CDR3 residues: CASARRPRSGNTIYF. For the CDR3, the DNA is TGTGCCAGCGCTAGGAGGCCTAGGTCAGGAAACACCATATATTTT.